These T cell receptor beta chains were read from a single sample in a study of T cell repertoires in cytomegalovirus infection. Using its own MiXCR run on the reads, TCRdb lists one record per CDR3 protein. This sample yields hundreds of thousands of distinct CDR3 sequences, of which about 9.1% are seen a single time; less than 3% belongs to the top ten. The sample was PBMCs. The source is a human donor in good health (CMV status not recorded). Some clones in this sample may be carry-over from other donors' samples. CDR3s include the opening cysteine and the closing phenylalanine or tryptophan. A D gene is named only where the DNA matches it firmly. Some rows have no size entry. The others give once, few or many, or a class for an expanded clone.

v_gene: TRBV27
d_gene: NA
j_gene: TRBJ2-4
abundance: NA
CDR3aa: CASSLPGLYSGNIQYF
CDR3nt: TGTGCCAGCAGTTTGCCAGGGTTATATTCTGGAAACATTCAGTACTTC

v_gene: TRBV3-1
d_gene: NA
j_gene: TRBJ1-2
abundance: NA
CDR3aa: CASSQGGTYNYGYTF
CDR3nt: TGTGCCAGCAGCCAAGGCGGGACTTATAACTATGGCTACACCTTC

v_gene: TRBV7-2
d_gene: NA
j_gene: TRBJ2-3
abundance: many
CDR3aa: CASSSRGSTDTQYF
CDR3nt: TGTGCCAGCAGCTCACGAGGGAGCACAGATACGCAGTATTTT

v_gene: TRBV29-1
d_gene: NA
j_gene: TRBJ2-3
abundance: many
CDR3aa: CSVASASTDTQYF
CDR3nt: TGCAGCGTTGCATCGGCAAGCACAGATACGCAGTATTTT

v_gene: TRBV29-1
d_gene: NA
j_gene: TRBJ2-3
abundance: NA
CDR3aa: CSVEGGRVSTDTQYF
CDR3nt: TGCAGCGTTGAAGGAGGCAGGGTTAGCACAGATACGCAGTATTTT

v_gene: TRBV19
d_gene: NA
j_gene: TRBJ1-3
abundance: many
CDR3aa: CASSPSDPPRDTIYF
CDR3nt: TGTGCCAGTAGTCCATCGGATCCTCCGCGAGACACCATATATTTT

v_gene: TRBV4-2
d_gene: TRBD1
j_gene: TRBJ2-3
abundance: many
CDR3aa: CASKPAGTGLTDTQYF
CDR3nt: TGTGCCAGCAAACCTGCCGGGACAGGGCTCACAGATACGCAGTATTTT

v_gene: TRBV15
d_gene: TRBD1
j_gene: TRBJ2-2
abundance: few
CDR3aa: CATSRGTGGPGELFF
CDR3nt: TGTGCCACCAGCAGGGGGACAGGGGGCCCCGGGGAGCTGTTTTTT

v_gene: TRBV19
d_gene: NA
j_gene: TRBJ1-5
abundance: many
CDR3aa: CASSKEGRGDQPQHF
CDR3nt: TGTGCCAGTAGTAAGGAGGGTAGAGGGGATCAGCCCCAGCATTTT

v_gene: TRBV20-1
d_gene: NA
j_gene: TRBJ2-5
abundance: few
CDR3aa: CSARDGGRGVQETQYF
CDR3nt: TGCAGTGCTAGAGATGGGGGGCGGGGCGTCCAAGAGACCCAGTACTTC

v_gene: TRBV5-6
d_gene: TRBD1
j_gene: TRBJ2-3
abundance: few
CDR3aa: CASSSRQGADTQYF
CDR3nt: TGTGCCAGCAGCTCAAGACAGGGTGCAGATACGCAGTATTTT

v_gene: TRBV20-1
d_gene: NA
j_gene: TRBJ2-7
abundance: many
CDR3aa: CSARARVYEQYF
CDR3nt: TGCAGTGCTAGAGCCAGGGTCTACGAGCAGTACTTC

v_gene: TRBV15
d_gene: TRBD2
j_gene: TRBJ2-5
abundance: NA
CDR3aa: CATSSPLGLAGKYF
CDR3nt: TGTGCCACCAGCAGTCCCCTCGGGCTAGCGGGGAAATACTTC

v_gene: TRBV20-1
d_gene: NA
j_gene: TRBJ2-3
abundance: many
CDR3aa: CSALFRRGFGTDTQYF
CDR3nt: TGCAGTGCCCTTTTTCGCAGGGGATTTGGCACAGATACGCAGTATTTT

v_gene: TRBV5-4
d_gene: NA
j_gene: TRBJ1-1
abundance: many
CDR3aa: CASSLEITSILNTEAFF
CDR3nt: TGTGCCAGCAGCTTGGAGATCACTTCCATTCTGAACACTGAAGCTTTCTTT

v_gene: TRBV3-1
d_gene: NA
j_gene: TRBJ2-2
abundance: NA
CDR3aa: CASSIRDRPANTGELFF
CDR3nt: TGTGCCAGCAGCATACGGGACCGCCCGGCGAACACCGGGGAGCTGTTTTTT

v_gene: TRBV20-1
d_gene: TRBD2
j_gene: TRBJ2-1
abundance: many
CDR3aa: CSASLARLATSRNEQFF
CDR3nt: TGCAGTGCTAGTTTAGCCAGACTAGCCACATCACGCAATGAGCAGTTCTTC

v_gene: TRBV19
d_gene: NA
j_gene: TRBJ2-6
abundance: NA
CDR3aa: CASAELPSSGANVLTF
CDR3nt: TGTGCCAGTGCGGAGCTCCCTTCTTCTGGGGCCAACGTCCTGACTTTC

v_gene: TRBV14
d_gene: NA
j_gene: TRBJ1-3
abundance: many
CDR3aa: CASSQDRPGTAGNTIYF
CDR3nt: TGTGCCAGCAGCCAAGATCGTCCCGGGACCGCTGGAAACACCATATATTTT

v_gene: TRBV28
d_gene: NA
j_gene: TRBJ1-6
abundance: many
CDR3aa: CASSPSEGISYNSPLHF
CDR3nt: TGTGCCAGCAGTCCATCGGAGGGAATCTCCTATAATTCACCCCTCCACTTT

v_gene: TRBV7-2
d_gene: NA
j_gene: TRBJ1-1
abundance: many
CDR3aa: CASCRGGIPEAFF
CDR3nt: TGTGCCAGCTGTCGAGGCGGGATTCCTGAAGCTTTCTTT

v_gene: TRBV28
d_gene: NA
j_gene: TRBJ1-4
abundance: NA
CDR3aa: CASSFQEQDEKLFF
CDR3nt: TGTGCCAGCAGTTTTCAGGAGCAGGATGAAAAACTGTTTTTT

v_gene: TRBV14
d_gene: NA
j_gene: TRBJ2-5
abundance: few
CDR3aa: CASSQETVEETQYF
CDR3nt: TGTGCCAGCAGCCAAGAGACGGTGGAGGAGACCCAGTACTTC

v_gene: TRBV28
d_gene: TRBD2
j_gene: TRBJ2-5
abundance: many
CDR3aa: CASTGGEETQYF
CDR3nt: TGTGCCAGCACCGGGGGGGAAGAGACCCAGTACTTC

v_gene: TRBV7-2
d_gene: TRBD1
j_gene: TRBJ2-1
abundance: many
CDR3aa: CASSLAAAGGNEQFF
CDR3nt: TGTGCCAGCAGCTTAGCGGCGGCAGGGGGTAATGAGCAGTTCTTC

v_gene: TRBV20-1
d_gene: NA
j_gene: TRBJ1-6
abundance: many
CDR3aa: CSARGGTASSYNSPLHF
CDR3nt: TGCAGTGCCCGGGGCGGGACGGCAAGCTCCTATAATTCACCCCTCCACTTT

v_gene: TRBV5-4
d_gene: TRBD2
j_gene: TRBJ2-1
abundance: NA
CDR3aa: CASSPTSGDNGQFF
CDR3nt: TGTGCCAGCAGCCCTACTAGCGGGGACAATGGGCAGTTCTTC

v_gene: TRBV20-1
d_gene: TRBD2
j_gene: TRBJ2-1
abundance: few
CDR3aa: CSAGGTTPYNEQFF
CDR3nt: TGCAGTGCGGGGGGGACTACTCCGTACAATGAGCAGTTCTTC

v_gene: TRBV7-8
d_gene: NA
j_gene: TRBJ1-2
abundance: many
CDR3aa: CASSLAGGYYGYTF
CDR3nt: TGTGCCAGCAGCTTAGCGGGCGGCTACTATGGCTACACCTTC

v_gene: TRBV2
d_gene: NA
j_gene: TRBJ1-5
abundance: few
CDR3aa: CASSGETVSNQPQHF
CDR3nt: TGTGCCAGCAGTGGGGAGACAGTGAGCAATCAGCCCCAGCATTTT

v_gene: TRBV5-8
d_gene: NA
j_gene: TRBJ1-2
abundance: NA
CDR3aa: CASSSRSGYTF
CDR3nt: TGTGCCAGCAGCTCCCGCTCTGGCTACACCTTC

v_gene: TRBV23-1
d_gene: TRBD2
j_gene: TRBJ2-1
abundance: many
CDR3aa: CASSPIGGGANEQFF
CDR3nt: TGCGCCAGCAGTCCCATTGGCGGGGGGGCCAATGAGCAGTTCTTC

v_gene: TRBV7-2
d_gene: NA
j_gene: TRBJ1-1
abundance: many
CDR3aa: CASSLDRANTEAFF
CDR3nt: TGTGCCAGCAGCTTAGACAGGGCGAACACTGAAGCTTTCTTT

v_gene: TRBV18
d_gene: TRBD1
j_gene: TRBJ1-1
abundance: NA
CDR3aa: CASSPQTGGEAFF
CDR3nt: TGTGCCAGCTCACCACAGACAGGGGGCGAGGCTTTCTTT

v_gene: TRBV20-1
d_gene: TRBD2
j_gene: TRBJ2-2
abundance: NA
CDR3aa: CSARDPRGVDTGELFF
CDR3nt: TGCAGTGCTAGAGATCCACGGGGGGTTGACACCGGGGAGCTGTTTTTT

v_gene: TRBV29-1
d_gene: NA
j_gene: TRBJ2-4
abundance: many
CDR3aa: CSVDQGGNIQYF
CDR3nt: TGCAGCGTTGATCAGGGGGGAAACATTCAGTACTTC

v_gene: TRBV6-1
d_gene: NA
j_gene: TRBJ1-6
abundance: many
CDR3aa: CASSPGQISPLHF
CDR3nt: TGTGCCAGCAGCCCCGGGCAAATTTCACCCCTCCACTTT

v_gene: TRBV3-1
d_gene: NA
j_gene: TRBJ1-1
abundance: few
CDR3aa: CASSPAAGPAFF
CDR3nt: TGTGCCAGCAGCCCGGCCGCGGGGCCAGCTTTCTTT

v_gene: TRBV11-2
d_gene: TRBD1
j_gene: TRBJ1-1
abundance: many
CDR3aa: CASSLQLVQGATEAFF
CDR3nt: TGTGCCAGCAGCTTACAGTTGGTACAGGGGGCTACTGAAGCTTTCTTT

v_gene: TRBV7-2
d_gene: NA
j_gene: TRBJ2-5
abundance: many
CDR3aa: CASSLEQHQETQYF
CDR3nt: TGTGCCAGCAGCTTAGAACAGCACCAAGAGACCCAGTACTTC

v_gene: TRBV28
d_gene: TRBD1
j_gene: TRBJ1-5
abundance: many
CDR3aa: CASSLWPGGKPQHF
CDR3nt: TGTGCCAGCAGTTTATGGCCAGGGGGAAAGCCCCAGCATTTT

v_gene: TRBV7-2
d_gene: NA
j_gene: TRBJ2-5
abundance: many
CDR3aa: CASSLYRTVGQTQYF
CDR3nt: TGTGCCAGCAGCCTTTACCGGACAGTTGGGCAGACCCAGTACTTC

v_gene: TRBV20-1
d_gene: NA
j_gene: TRBJ1-5
abundance: NA
CDR3aa: CSASASGFPNQPQHF
CDR3nt: TGCAGTGCTAGCGCTTCCGGGTTCCCCAATCAGCCCCAGCATTTT

v_gene: TRBV25-1
d_gene: TRBD1
j_gene: TRBJ2-2
abundance: few
CDR3aa: CASSVSGQGAGELFF
CDR3nt: TGTGCCAGCAGTGTATCGGGACAGGGGGCCGGGGAGCTGTTTTTT